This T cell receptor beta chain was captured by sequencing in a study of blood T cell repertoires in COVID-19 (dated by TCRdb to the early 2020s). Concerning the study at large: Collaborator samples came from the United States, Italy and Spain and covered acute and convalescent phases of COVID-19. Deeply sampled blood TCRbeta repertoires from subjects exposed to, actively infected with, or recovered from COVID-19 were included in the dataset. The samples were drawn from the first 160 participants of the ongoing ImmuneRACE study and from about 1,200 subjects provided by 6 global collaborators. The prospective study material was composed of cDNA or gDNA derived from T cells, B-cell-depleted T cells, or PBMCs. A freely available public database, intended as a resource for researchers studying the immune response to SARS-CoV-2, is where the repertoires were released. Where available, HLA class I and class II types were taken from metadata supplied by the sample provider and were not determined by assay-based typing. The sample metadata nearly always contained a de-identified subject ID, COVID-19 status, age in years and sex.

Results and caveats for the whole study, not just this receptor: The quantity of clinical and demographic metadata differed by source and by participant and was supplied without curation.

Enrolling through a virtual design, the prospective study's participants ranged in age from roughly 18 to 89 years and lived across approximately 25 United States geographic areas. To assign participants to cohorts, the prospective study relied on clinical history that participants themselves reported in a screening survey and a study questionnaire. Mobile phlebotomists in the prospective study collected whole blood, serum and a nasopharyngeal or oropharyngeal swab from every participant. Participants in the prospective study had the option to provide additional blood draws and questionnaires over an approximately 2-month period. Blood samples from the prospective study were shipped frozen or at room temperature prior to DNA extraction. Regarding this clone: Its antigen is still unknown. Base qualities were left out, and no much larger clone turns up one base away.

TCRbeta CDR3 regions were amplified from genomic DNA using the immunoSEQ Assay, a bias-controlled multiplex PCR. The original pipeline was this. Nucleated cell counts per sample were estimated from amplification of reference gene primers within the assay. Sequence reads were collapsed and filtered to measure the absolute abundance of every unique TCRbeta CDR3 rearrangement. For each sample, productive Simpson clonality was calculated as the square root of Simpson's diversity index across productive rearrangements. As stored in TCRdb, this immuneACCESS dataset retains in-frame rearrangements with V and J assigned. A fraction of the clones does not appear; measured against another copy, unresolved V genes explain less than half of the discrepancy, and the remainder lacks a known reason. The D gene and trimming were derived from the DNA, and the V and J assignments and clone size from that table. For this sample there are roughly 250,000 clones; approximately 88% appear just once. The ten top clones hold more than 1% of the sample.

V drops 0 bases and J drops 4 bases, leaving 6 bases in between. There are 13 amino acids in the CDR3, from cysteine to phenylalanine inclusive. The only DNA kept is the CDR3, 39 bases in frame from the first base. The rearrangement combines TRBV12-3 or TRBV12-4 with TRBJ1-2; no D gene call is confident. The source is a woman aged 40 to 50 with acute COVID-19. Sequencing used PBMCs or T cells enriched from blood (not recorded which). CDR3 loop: CASSLAGSYGYTF. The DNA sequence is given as TGTGCCAGCAGTTTAGCAGGGAGCTATGGCTACACCTTC.